The present entry profiles one T cell receptor beta chain with its context. Its antigen has not been determined. Base-call qualities are not available, and no considerably larger clone is one nucleotide away. High-throughput TCR beta sequencing profiled peripheral blood CD8+ and CD4+ T cells from healthy donors, Susac syndrome patients and multiple sclerosis patients. Susac syndrome patients met recently defined diagnostic criteria for definite or probable disease. Bulk CD8+ and CD4+ T cells were purified magnetically by negative isolation, whereas CD8+ TEMRA cells were enriched by FACS. Blood was drawn into EDTA tubes, processed within 24 hours, and PBMCs were isolated by density gradient centrifugation. PBMCs intended for TCR sequencing were frozen in liquid nitrogen and were later thawed in a 37 degrees C water bath. A purity of at least 90% was achieved for sorted or isolated CD4+, CD8+ and CD8+ TEMRA cells.

This record belongs to a study of CD8 T cells in Susac syndrome (dated by TCRdb to the late 2010s). Study-wide context: Among the sequenced Susac syndrome patients, six had clinically active disease and 8 or 9 were in clinical remission. At blood withdrawal, Susac syndrome patients were either therapy-naive, taking corticosteroids (in some cases with IVIg as well), or taking IVIg alone. Whether CD8+ T cell activation and differentiation in Susac syndrome was antigen driven was tested using repertoire sequencing. The clonality of the CD8+ T cell repertoire was compared across approximately 12 healthy donors, around 14 Susac syndrome patients and under 19 multiple sclerosis patients. Findings and caveats that apply to the study as a whole: Some 15 Susac-specific public clones were identified in the total CD8+ repertoire, and four to six Susac-specific public clones were identified in the CD8+ TEMRA repertoire. The number of individuals in the TCR sequencing and HLA analysis was acknowledged as relatively small. Clonal expansion was observed in Susac syndrome CD8+ repertoires, with the highest expansion in CD8+ TEMRA cells and greater expansion in clinically active than in remitting patients.

V and J lose 1 base and 13 bases, and a span of 14 bases separates them. CDR3 length: 13 amino acids, cysteine to phenylalanine. Only the CDR3 region is kept as DNA, spanning 39 bases read in frame from base 1. From the germline V gene, CDR1 is SGHTA and CDR2 is FQGNSA. RNA was extracted using the RNeasy kit, and roughly 0.5 to 1 ug of the RNA was reverse transcribed with random hexamers. The immunoSEQ multiplex PCR assay, which covers 54 Vbeta and 13 Jbeta segments, was used to amplify TCR beta CDR3 regions. Bias from PCR amplification was corrected by using a synthetic template baseline for primer optimization and for computational correction. Per the source publication's procedure: Reads were annotated to V, D and J genes according to IMGT and were analyzed with immunoSEQ Analyzer, with only productive sequences retained. Clonality was calculated as one minus the Shannon entropy normalized by log2 of the number of productive unique sequences. For each patient and control, public and private clones were evaluated among the 100 most prevalent clones. Clones were defined as Susac-specific if absent from the healthy and MS cohorts, from 1052 published viral clones and from other ImmuneACCESS disease sequences. Using fastp at Q25 and MiXCR, TCRdb reprocessed the public reads and kept productive beta chains. Every entry covers one CDR3 protein and lists the most common genes and DNA from its rows. TCRdb, not the original authors, processed these V and J calls. For this sample the table gives 150,000 to 200,000 distinct CDR3 sequences, of which roughly 94% were detected only once. The top ten hold around 0.16% of the sample.

The receptor was isolated from a human donor with Susac syndrome. The chain uses TRBV7-2 and TRBJ2-1, and the D gene may be TRBD2, 6 bases matching. Sequences were obtained from CD8+ T cells from PBMCs. The nucleotide sequence reads as follows: TGTGCCAGCAGCTTAGACGAGAGGACTAACCAGTTCTTC. Its translation is CASSLDERTNQFF. Joined to the reference TRBV7-2 and TRBJ2-1 proteins, this CDR3 gives the full variable domain: GAGVSQSPSNKVTEKGKDVELRCDPISGHTALYWYRQSLGQGLEFLIYFQGNSAPDKSGLPSDRFSAERTGGSVSTLTIQRTQQEDSAVYLCASSLDERTNQFFGPGTRLTVL.